This T cell receptor beta chain was sequenced during a study of blood T cell repertoires in COVID-19. Study details: The United States, Italy and Spain supplied acute and convalescent COVID-19 samples. The analysed material was cDNA or gDNA that came from T cells, B-cell-depleted T cells, or PBMCs.

In the source study's methods: Nucleated cell number was recorded as an estimate derived from reference gene primer amplification. This table comes from immunoSEQ multiplex PCR, and its TCRdb copy is limited to in-frame clones, with some not included. That table gives V, J and clone size, and the DNA gave D and trimming. The profile shows approximately 240,000 clones, about 85% of them singletons. The CDR3 totals 15 residues. After removal of 5 bases from V and 2 bases from J, the junction contained 2 bases not matched to a gene. Germline V CDR1 and CDR2: LNHDA, SQIVND (reference sequence). This clone turned up a few times.

The chain joins TRBV19 to TRBJ2-2, with 10 nucleotides matching TRBD2. The receptor comes from a woman aged 55-70 years with active or convalescent COVID-19. The sequencing sample was made of peripheral blood. CDR3 loop: CASSWTSGNTGELFF. CDR3 nucleotide sequence: TGTGCCAGTAGTTGGACTAGCGGAAACACCGGGGAGCTGTTTTTT.